The 19 T cell receptor beta chains in this list originate from one sample, sequenced in a study of regulatory T cells in long-lasting Graves disease. In building TCR beta libraries, iRepertoire HTBI primers were used together with Arm-PCR of CDR3 regions. MiXCR, applied by TCRdb to the multiplex PCR reads, yields one record per CDR3 protein. The sample has around 250,000 distinct CDR3 sequences; about 17% are singletons. Indicated time point: newly diagnosed GD, antithyroid drugs for less than 3 months. Researchers made the TCR library from RNA that was extracted from PBMCs. The sample was also linked to a second study, of T cells in Graves' hyperthyroidism and ophthalmopathy.

Sequenced here: peripheral blood mononuclear cells (PBMCs), sampled at new diagnosis, from a patient treated with antithyroid drugs. These receptor sequences come from a woman younger than 45 with Graves disease.

V is TRBV6-1 and J is TRBJ2-2, with D perhaps given as TRBD1 or TRBD2 (5 bases each). Germline V CDR1 and CDR2: MNHNS, SASEGT. CDR3 length: 15 amino acids. V was clipped by 3 bases and J by 2 bases, with 10 bases between them. The CDR3 sequence: CASSEMRGNTGELFF. CDR3 DNA sequence: TGTGCCAGCAGTGAGATGAGGGGCAACACCGGGGAGCTGTTTTTT.

This clonotype was detected ten times or more. The chain joins TRBV6-2 or TRBV6-3 to TRBJ1-1; 8 bases map to TRBD1. The CDR3 totals 15 residues. Per the germline V gene, CDR1 is MNHEY and CDR2 is SVGEGT. Losses at the gene ends were 5 bases for V and 3 bases for J; bases not matched to a gene: 8. In DNA, the CDR3 is TGTGCCAGCAGTGACAGGGGCGCGAGGGACACTGAAGCTTTCTTT. Its translation is CASSDRGARDTEAFF.

In regard to this clonotype: A much bigger clone sits one base away, suggesting this may be a read error. V usage is TRBV12-3 or TRBV12-4 and J usage is TRBJ2-1; D unclear. The length of the CDR3 is 14 residues. Trimming took off 6 bases at V and 10 bases at J, with 19 bases between the two ends. In nucleotides, the CDR3 is TGTGCCAGCAGCCCTGGTGCGGTTTCCTACGAGCAGTTCTTC. Protein sequence: CASSPGAVSYEQFF.

This clonotype appeared many times. The V gene is TRBV12-3 or TRBV12-4, the J gene TRBJ1-5; D remains ambiguous. The CDR3 contains 14 residues. Trimming took off 6 bases at V and 6 bases at J, with 15 bases between the two ends. CDR3 residues: CASRHRASGQPQHF. The CDR3 DNA reads as TGTGCCAGCAGACACCGGGCCAGCGGTCAGCCCCAGCATTTT.

This clonotype was observed a few times. The rearrangement uses TRBV6-1 and TRBJ1-3; 7 bases agree with TRBD1. Germline lookup yields CDR1 MNHNS and CDR2 SASEGT. The V and J ends lost 5 bases and 6 bases, in that order; junction bases with no gene match: 4. This CDR3 is 13 amino acids long. CDR3 bases: TGTGCCAGCAGTATGGACAGGACAAACACCATATATTTT. The encoded protein is CASSMDRTNTIYF.

At least ten counts were recorded for this clonotype. The chain has TRBV20-1 and TRBJ2-2; the D call may be TRBD1 or TRBD2 (6 bases each). Germline loops: CDR1 DFQATT, CDR2 SNEGSKA (reference sequence). V was shortened by 3 bases and J by 5 bases, with 16 bases between the two germline ends. The CDR3 length is 15 residues. CDR3 nucleotide sequence: TGCAGTGCTAGGGAGGGGGAAAAGACTACCGGGGAGCTGTTTTTT. It encodes CSAREGEKTTGELFF.

This clonotype was detected many times. The chain has TRBV20-1 and TRBJ2-7, with 8 bases identical to TRBD1. Germline values: CDR1 DFQATT, CDR2 SNEGSKA (reference sequence). The trim removed 0 bases at V and 6 bases at J, leaving 16 bases unmatched. The CDR3 runs 17 residues. The CDR3 coding sequence is TGCAGTGCTAGAGACCGACATCACCGGGACAGGTTATCCGAGCAGTACTTC. This translates into CSARDRHHRDRLSEQYF.

This clonotype was seen many times. The chain recombines TRBV11-2 with TRBJ1-2, with a possible D match to TRBD1 (5 bases). This CDR3 spans 14 amino acids. The germline gives CDR1 SGHAT, CDR2 FQNNGV. V was pared by 2 bases and J by 4 bases, with 11 bases between. CDR3 DNA sequence: TGTGCCAGCAGCTTAACGGGGGGGGTCTATGGCTACACCTTC. Protein product: CASSLTGGVYGYTF.

On this clonotype: A much larger clone lies a single base off, so this may be a read error. The chain links TRBV7-9 to TRBJ2-7; 9 bases align to TRBD1. Germline V lookup: CDR1 SEHNR, CDR2 FQNEAQ (reference sequence). The CDR3 is 14 residues long. The CDR3 DNA reads TGTGCCAGCAGCTTAGGGACAGGGGCCTACGAGCAGTGCTTC. It translates to CASSLGTGAYEQCF.

The rearrangement joins TRBV4-1 to TRBJ1-2; TRBD1 aligns across 10 bases. Germline CDR1 is MGHRA and CDR2 is YSYEKL. The CDR3 runs to 16 residues. V lost 2 bases to trimming and J lost 3 bases; unmatched junction nucleotides: 6. The DNA of the CDR3 is TGCGCCAGCAGCCAATACTCCGGACAGGGGGACTATGGCTACACCTTC. Its translation: CASSQYSGQGDYGYTF.

This clonotype was observed many times. The J gene is TRBJ1-1, the V gene TRBV27; D is perhaps TRBD1 (6 bases). CDR1 is MNHEY and CDR2 is SMNVEV in the germline V gene (reference sequence). The length of the CDR3 is 13 residues. V shed 6 bases and J shed 8 bases, with 16 bases lying between them. The CDR3 reads CASRYDGGGEAFF. In DNA form, the CDR3 reads TGTGCCAGCAGGTACGACGGGGGGGGCGAAGCTTTCTTT.

As regards this clonotype: Given a far larger clone just one base away, this is likely a sequencing read error. The rearrangement joins TRBV5-1 to TRBJ2-3; D may match TRBD1 or TRBD2 (5 bases each). This CDR3 spans 14 amino acids. Germline V lookup: CDR1 SGHRS, CDR2 YFSETQ. The CDR3 nucleotides are TGTGCCAGCTCACCCCCCCAGGGACCAGATACGCAGTGTTTT. It translates to CASSPPQGPDTQCF. The variable domain in full, completed from reference TRBV5-1 and TRBJ2-3, reads KAGVTQTPRYLIKTRGQQVTLSCSPISGHRSVSWYQQTPGQGLQFLFEYFSETQRNKGNFPGRFSGRQFSNSRSEMNVSTLELGDSALYLCASSPPQGPDTQCFGPGTRLTVL.

This clonotype was found a few times. The gene calls are TRBV4-1 and TRBJ2-5; 10 bases align to TRBD2. The CDR3 covers 15 residues. V lost 2 bases, J lost 2 bases, and 2 bases stayed unmatched. Germline CDR1 MGHRA, CDR2 YSYEKL. The DNA of the CDR3 is TGCGCCAGCAGCCAACAGACTAGCGGGCAAGAGACCCAGTACTTC. This encodes CASSQQTSGQETQYF.

This clonotype was detected ten times or more. The rearrangement uses TRBV5-6 and TRBJ2-3, with no clear D. With 0 bases removed from V and 9 bases from J, the gap between germline ends came to 11 bases. CDR1 is SGHDT, CDR2 YYEEEE, per germline. The length of the CDR3 is 13 residues. CDR3 DNA: TGTGCCAGCAGCTTGGTCGGAGCCCCGACGCAGTATTTT. Translation: CASSLVGAPTQYF.

In its sample, this clonotype was seen many times. The chain uses TRBV5-4 and TRBJ2-7; tentatively, D is TRBD2 (6 bases). V shed 2 bases and J shed 4 bases, with 10 bases lying between them. The germline V gene encodes CDR1 SGHNT and CDR2 YYREEE (reference sequence). The CDR3 has 13 amino acids. CDR3 in amino acids: CASSFPGEYEQYF. CDR3 nucleotide sequence: TGTGCCAGCAGCTTCCCGGGGGAGTACGAGCAGTACTTC.

This clonotype occurred many times. The chain is built from TRBV12-3 or TRBV12-4 and TRBJ2-7; D tentatively fits TRBD1 or TRBD2 (5 bases each). Trimming removed 2 bases from V and 2 bases from J, with 19 bases in between. The CDR3 has 17 residues. In nucleotides, the CDR3 is TGTGCCAGCAGTTTAACCCTCCTTACAGAGGGGCCCTACGAGCAGTACTTC. The encoded protein is CASSLTLLTEGPYEQYF.

This clonotype came up many times. CDR3 coding DNA: TGTGCCAGCACCGAATCAGGGAAGAATCAGCCCCAGCATTTT. Its translation is CASTESGKNQPQHF. The chain employs TRBV2 and TRBJ1-5; D is possibly TRBD1 (5 bases). The CDR3 is made up of 14 amino acids. Trimming removed 7 bases at V and 4 bases at J, with 14 bases between. From germline, CDR1 is SNHLY and CDR2 FYNNEI.

In its sample, this clonotype was seen many times. The chain joins TRBV3-1 to TRBJ2-5; D is ambiguous. Germline values: CDR1 LGHDT, CDR2 YNNKEL (reference sequence). V lost 0 bases and J 4 bases, leaving 9 bases between the germline ends. The length of the CDR3 is 14 residues. This CDR3 is CASSQESLLETQYF. Written as DNA, the CDR3 is TGTGCCAGCAGCCAAGAATCACTGCTAGAGACCCAGTACTTC.

This clonotype was seen ten or more times. The J gene is TRBJ2-5, the V gene TRBV20-1; unclear D gene. V was cut by 0 bases and J by 0 bases, with 8 bases left in between. CDR1 and CDR2 from the germline V gene are DFQATT and SNEGSKA (reference sequence). The CDR3 has 14 amino acids. This CDR3 is CSARDLGYQETQYF. CDR3 DNA sequence: TGCAGTGCTAGAGATCTTGGGTACCAAGAGACCCAGTACTTC.